This T cell receptor beta chain emerged from a study of a mutant IDH1 vaccine in newly diagnosed glioma. Study background: In some groups vaccination began 4-6 weeks post-radiotherapy; others received it with temozolomide. Patients under treatment included about 62% males and around 38% females and had a mean age of 40.4 years.

This sample's time point: week 35, safety follow-up. Each vaccine dose was 300 ug of mutant IDH1 20-mer peptide, with topical imiquimod. Assay: immunoSEQ multiplex PCR; the TCRdb copy retains only in-frame clones and omits some. The sample lists 33,000 or so clones; roughly three quarters were seen once. Comment on this clone: Its antigen is currently unknown.

The germline V gene has CDR1 SGHVS and CDR2 FQNEAQ. Trimming pared 6 bases from V and 5 bases from J, leaving 16 bases between. The CDR3 is 14 amino acids. This chain uses TRBV7-8 with TRBJ2-5; D possibly corresponds to TRBD2 (7 bases). The receptor comes from a young woman with glioma. Some clones in this sample may be carry-over from other donors' samples. Material: PBMCs, obtained from a glioma patient whose treatment included an IDH1 peptide vaccine. The CDR3 DNA follows: TGTGCCAGCAGACCTCAAGGGGGGGGTGAGACCCAGTACTTC. Translation: CASRPQGGGETQYF.